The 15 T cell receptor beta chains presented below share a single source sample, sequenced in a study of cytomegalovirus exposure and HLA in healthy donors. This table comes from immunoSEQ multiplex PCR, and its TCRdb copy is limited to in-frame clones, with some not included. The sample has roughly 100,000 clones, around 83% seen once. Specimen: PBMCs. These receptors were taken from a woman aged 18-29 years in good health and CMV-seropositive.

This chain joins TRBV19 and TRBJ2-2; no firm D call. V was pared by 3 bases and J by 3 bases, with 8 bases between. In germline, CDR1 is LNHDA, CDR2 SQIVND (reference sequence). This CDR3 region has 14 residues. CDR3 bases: TGTGCCAGTAGTATTTACAGAGACACCGGGGAGCTGTTTTTT. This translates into CASSIYRDTGELFF.

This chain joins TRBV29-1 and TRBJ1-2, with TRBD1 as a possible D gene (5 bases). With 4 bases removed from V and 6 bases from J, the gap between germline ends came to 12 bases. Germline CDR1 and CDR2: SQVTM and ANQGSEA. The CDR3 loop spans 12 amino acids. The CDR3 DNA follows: TGCAGCGTTGGTCAGGGTGGGAATGGCTACACCTTC. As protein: CSVGQGGNGYTF.

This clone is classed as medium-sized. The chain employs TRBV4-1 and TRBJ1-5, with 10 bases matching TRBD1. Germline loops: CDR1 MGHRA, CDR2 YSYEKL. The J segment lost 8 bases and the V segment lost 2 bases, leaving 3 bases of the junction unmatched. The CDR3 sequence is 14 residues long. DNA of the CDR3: TGCGCCAGCAGCCAATCGACAGGGGGCGAGCCCCAGCATTTT. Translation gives CASSQSTGGEPQHF.

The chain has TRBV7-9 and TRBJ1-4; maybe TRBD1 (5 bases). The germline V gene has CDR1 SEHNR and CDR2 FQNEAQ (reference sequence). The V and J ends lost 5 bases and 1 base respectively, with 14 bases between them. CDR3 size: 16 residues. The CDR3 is CASSDPGWGTNEKLFF. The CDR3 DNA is TGTGCCAGCAGCGACCCAGGGTGGGGAACTAATGAAAAACTGTTTTTT.

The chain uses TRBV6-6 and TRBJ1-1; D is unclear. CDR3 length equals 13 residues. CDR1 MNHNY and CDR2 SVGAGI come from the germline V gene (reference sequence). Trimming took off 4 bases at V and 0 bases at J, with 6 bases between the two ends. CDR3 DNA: TGTGCCAGCAGTTCAGGATTGAACACTGAAGCTTTCTTT. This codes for CASSSGLNTEAFF.

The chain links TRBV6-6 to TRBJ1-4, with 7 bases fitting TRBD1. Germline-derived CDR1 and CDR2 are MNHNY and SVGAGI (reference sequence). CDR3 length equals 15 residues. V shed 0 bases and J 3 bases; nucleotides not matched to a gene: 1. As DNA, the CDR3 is TGTGCCAGCAGTTACTCAGGGGGCCCTAATGAAAAACTGTTTTTT. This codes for CASSYSGGPNEKLFF.

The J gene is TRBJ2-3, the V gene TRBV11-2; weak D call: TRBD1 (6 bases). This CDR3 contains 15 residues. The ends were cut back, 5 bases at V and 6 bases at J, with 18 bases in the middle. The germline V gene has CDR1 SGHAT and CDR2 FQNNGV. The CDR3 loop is CASSRPGTPSDTQYF. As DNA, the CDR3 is TGTGCCAGCAGCCGACCCGGGACACCCTCGGATACGCAGTATTTT.

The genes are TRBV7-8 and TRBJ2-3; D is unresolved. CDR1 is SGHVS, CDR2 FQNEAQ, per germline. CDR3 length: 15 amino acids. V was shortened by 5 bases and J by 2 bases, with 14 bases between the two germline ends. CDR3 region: CASSQVEVFTDTQYF. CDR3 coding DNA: TGTGCCAGCAGCCAAGTTGAGGTTTTCACAGATACGCAGTATTTT.

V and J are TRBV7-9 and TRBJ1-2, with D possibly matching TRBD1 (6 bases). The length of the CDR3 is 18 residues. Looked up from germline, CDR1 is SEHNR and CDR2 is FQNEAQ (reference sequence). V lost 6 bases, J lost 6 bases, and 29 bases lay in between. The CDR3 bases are TGTGCCAGCAGGGGCTCCGGGACAAGGCGGATTTTCCTTGATGGCTACACCTTC. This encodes CASRGSGTRRIFLDGYTF. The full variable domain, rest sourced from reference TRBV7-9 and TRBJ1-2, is DTGVSQNPRHKITKRGQNVTFRCDPISEHNRLYWYRQTLGQGPEFLTYFQNEAQLEKSRLLSDRFSAERPKGSFSTLEIQRTEQGDSAMYLCASRGSGTRRIFLDGYTFGSGTRLTVV.

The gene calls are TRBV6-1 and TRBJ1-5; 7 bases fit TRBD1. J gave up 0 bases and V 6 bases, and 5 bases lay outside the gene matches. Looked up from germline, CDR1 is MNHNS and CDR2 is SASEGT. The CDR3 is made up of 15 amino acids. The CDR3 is CASRLTGDSNQPQHF. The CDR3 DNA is TGTGCCAGCAGACTAACAGGGGATAGCAATCAGCCCCAGCATTTT.

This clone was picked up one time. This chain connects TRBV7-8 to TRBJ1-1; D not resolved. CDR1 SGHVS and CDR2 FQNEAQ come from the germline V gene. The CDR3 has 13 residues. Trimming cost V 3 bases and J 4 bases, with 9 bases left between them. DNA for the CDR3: TGTGCCAGCAGCTTTAGGGAGTTCACTGAAGCTTTCTTT. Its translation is CASSFREFTEAFF.

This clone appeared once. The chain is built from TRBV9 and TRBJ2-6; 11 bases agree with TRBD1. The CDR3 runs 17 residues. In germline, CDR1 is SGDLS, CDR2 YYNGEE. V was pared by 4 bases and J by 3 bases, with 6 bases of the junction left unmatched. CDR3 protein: CASSPRTGGFGANVLTF. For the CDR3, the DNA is TGTGCCAGCAGCCCCCGGACAGGGGGCTTTGGGGCCAACGTCCTGACTTTC.

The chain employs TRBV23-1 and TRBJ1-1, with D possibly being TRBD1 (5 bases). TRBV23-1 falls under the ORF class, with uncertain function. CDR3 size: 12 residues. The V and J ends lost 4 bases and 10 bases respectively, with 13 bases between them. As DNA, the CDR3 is TGCGCCAGCAGTCCAGACGACAGAAGAGCTTTCTTT. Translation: CASSPDDRRAFF.

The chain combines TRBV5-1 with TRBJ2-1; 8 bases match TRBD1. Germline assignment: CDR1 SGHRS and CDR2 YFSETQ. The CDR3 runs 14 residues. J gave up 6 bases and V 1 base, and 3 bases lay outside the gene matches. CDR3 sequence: CASSLFGTGNEQFF. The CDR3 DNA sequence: TGCGCCAGCAGCTTGTTCGGGACAGGCAATGAGCAGTTCTTC.

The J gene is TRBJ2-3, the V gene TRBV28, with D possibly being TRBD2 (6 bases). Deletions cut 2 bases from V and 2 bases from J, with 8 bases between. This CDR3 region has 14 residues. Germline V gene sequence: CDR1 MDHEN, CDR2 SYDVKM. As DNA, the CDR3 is TGTGCCAGCAGTTTAGCGGGGTACACAGATACGCAGTATTTT. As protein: CASSLAGYTDTQYF.